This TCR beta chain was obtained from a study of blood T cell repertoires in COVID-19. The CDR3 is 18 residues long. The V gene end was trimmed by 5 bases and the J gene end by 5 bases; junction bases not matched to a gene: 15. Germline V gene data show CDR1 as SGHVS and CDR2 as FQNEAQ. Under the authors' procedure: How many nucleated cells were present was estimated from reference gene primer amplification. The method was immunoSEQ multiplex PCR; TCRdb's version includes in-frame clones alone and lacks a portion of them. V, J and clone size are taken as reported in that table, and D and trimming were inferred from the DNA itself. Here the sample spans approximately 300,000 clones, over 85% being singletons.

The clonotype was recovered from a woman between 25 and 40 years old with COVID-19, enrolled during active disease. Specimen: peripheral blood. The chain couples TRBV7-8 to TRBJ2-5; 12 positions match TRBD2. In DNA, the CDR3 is TGTGCCAGCAGCCCCACGCTAGCGGGGGGGAAGGTTGGGGAGACCCAGTACTTC. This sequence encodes CASSPTLAGGKVGETQYF. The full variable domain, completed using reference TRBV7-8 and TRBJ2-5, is GAGVSQSPRYKVAKRGQDVALRCDPISGHVSLFWYQQALGQGPEFLTYFQNEAQLDKSGLPSDRFFAERPEGSVSTLKIQRTQQEDSAVYLCASSPTLAGGKVGETQYFGPGTRLLVL.